Presented here are 3 T cell receptor beta chains from one specimen sequenced in a study of blood T cell repertoires in COVID-19. Assay: immunoSEQ multiplex PCR; the TCRdb copy retains only in-frame clones and omits some. The sample holds approximately 100,000 clones, 75% to 90% seen once. The sequencing sample was made of peripheral blood. Every receptor here comes from a woman aged 55 to 70 with acute or convalescent COVID-19.

This clone was counted once. The rearrangement links TRBV15 to TRBJ2-3; D is unresolved. This CDR3 region has 14 residues. Per the germline V gene, CDR1 is LNHNV and CDR2 is YYDKDF (reference sequence). The germline V and J ends were trimmed by 6 bases and 4 bases, with 14 bases remaining between them. CDR3 residues: CATRRRPLADTQYF. CDR3 in DNA: TGTGCCACCAGACGCAGGCCTCTCGCAGATACGCAGTATTTT.

Only a few counts were recorded for this clone. The chain employs TRBV12-5 and TRBJ1-2; 7 bases fit TRBD1. The V gene's germline CDR1 is LGHNT and CDR2 FRNRAP. The ends lost 3 bases at V and 1 base at J; junction bases unmatched: 2. The CDR3 loop spans 14 amino acids. The DNA of the CDR3 is TGTGCTAGTGGTTTCTCAGGGGGTAACTATGGCTACACCTTC. Translated: CASGFSGGNYGYTF.

CDR3 coding DNA: TGCGCCAGCAGCCAAGATATCGGGGAAGGGTCCTACGAGCAGTACTTC. It specifies CASSQDIGEGSYEQYF. This rearrangement joins TRBV4-1 to TRBJ2-7, with D possibly TRBD2 on 5 matching bases. CDR1 MGHRA and CDR2 YSYEKL come from the germline V gene. The germline V and J ends were trimmed by 0 bases and 1 base, with 13 bases remaining between them. The CDR3 has 16 residues.